This entry concerns a single TCR beta chain. Antigen: not known. V lost 6 bases to trimming and J lost 5 bases; unmatched junction nucleotides: 6. Germline CDR1 reads SNHLY; CDR2 reads FYNNEI. The CDR3 sequence is 13 residues long. This table comes from immunoSEQ multiplex PCR, and its TCRdb copy is limited to in-frame clones, with some not included. The sample lists nearly 2 million clones; approximately 94% were seen once. These data are taken from a study of shared clonotypes between healthy human individuals. Study-wide findings and caveats: Clonotypes which were not shared had lower generation probabilities than clonotypes that all four donors shared.

Naivety among CD8 cells was defined by CD45RO negativity and positive CCR7 selection, thereby excluding terminally differentiated effector memory CD45RA+ cells. Recent acute infections and vaccinations were absent in the healthy HIV-negative adult donors. This chain uses TRBV2 with TRBJ1-1; 7 nucleotides align to TRBD1. The specimen sequenced was naive CD8+ T cells sorted from blood. This TCR derives from a young man in good health. The CDR3, as DNA: TGTGCCAGCAGAAGGACAGGATGGACTGAAGCTTTCTTT. As protein: CASRRTGWTEAFF.